These T cell receptor beta chains were read from a single sample in a study of blood T cell repertoires in COVID-19. Profiling relied on immunoSEQ multiplex PCR, and the TCRdb table lists in-frame clones only, not all of them. Of 25,000 to 35,000 clones in the sample, 85% to 90% were seen once. Sequencing was performed on peripheral blood. Source of these receptors: a human donor in a cohort sampled during active COVID-19. Both conserved end residues are part of each CDR3. A D gene is named only where the DNA matches it firmly. Clone sizes are given selectively: once, few, many, or a class where the clone is expanded.

J gene | D gene | V gene | CDR3 length | clone size | CDR3 protein | CDR3 DNA
TRBJ1-1 | TRBD1 | TRBV5-1 | 14 | - | CASSPGTGGTEAFF | TGCGCCAGCAGCCCAGGGACAGGGGGGACTGAAGCTTTCTTT
TRBJ1-2 | - | TRBV12-3/TRBV12-4 | 13 | - | CASSRGAAHGYTF | TGTGCCAGCAGTCGGGGGGCAGCGCATGGCTACACCTTC
TRBJ1-2 | - | TRBV27 | 13 | - | CASKEGRSYGYTF | TGTGCCAGCAAGGAGGGGAGAAGCTATGGCTACACCTTC
TRBJ1-5 | - | TRBV12-3/TRBV12-4 | 12 | - | CASWTEGQPQHF | TGTGCCAGCTGGACCGAGGGCCAGCCCCAGCATTTT
TRBJ2-3 | TRBD2 | TRBV18 | 15 | - | CASSPPGGVADTQYF | TGTGCCAGCTCACCACCGGGAGGGGTGGCAGATACGCAGTATTTT
TRBJ1-1 | - | TRBV6-5 | 14 | medium-sized | CASSYGGQNTEAFF | TGTGCCAGCAGTTACGGGGGACAGAACACTGAAGCTTTCTTT
TRBJ2-7 | TRBD2 | TRBV6-5 | 14 | - | CASIPSGSLLEQYF | TGTGCCAGCATACCTAGCGGGAGTCTTCTCGAGCAGTACTTC
TRBJ1-5 | TRBD1 | TRBV7-9 | 15 | - | CASSLDRGPNQPQHF | TGTGCCAGCAGCTTAGACAGGGGGCCCAATCAGCCCCAGCATTTT
TRBJ2-1 | TRBD2 | TRBV5-6 | 16 | - | CASSSYGASGSIEQFF | TGTGCCAGCAGCTCGTATGGTGCTAGCGGGAGTATTGAGCAGTTCTTC
TRBJ1-3 | TRBD1 | TRBV18 | 14 | once | CASSPDRAGNTIYF | TGTGCCAGCTCTCCGGACAGGGCTGGAAACACCATATATTTT
TRBJ1-1 | - | TRBV5-1 | 16 | - | CASSLEGGLTVTEAFF | TGCGCCAGCAGCTTGGAGGGGGGGCTAACCGTCACTGAAGCTTTCTTT
TRBJ2-1 | - | TRBV12-3/TRBV12-4 | 12 | - | CASSFLDTLGVF | TGTGCCAGCAGTTTTTTGGACACCCTAGGGGTCTTC